These 14 T cell receptor beta chains were all obtained from the same sample, sequenced in a study of shared clonotypes between healthy human individuals. TCRdb keeps only in-frame clones here, not all; method: immunoSEQ multiplex PCR. The sample has hundreds of thousands of clones, about 78% seen once. The sequenced sample was memory CD4+ T cells sorted from blood. Subset given: CD45RA-negative fraction. These receptors were obtained from a woman under 40 in good health.

Many counts were recorded for this clone. The rearrangement joins TRBV18 to TRBJ2-7; TRBD2 aligns across 7 bases. CDR1 KGHSH and CDR2 LQKENI come from the germline V gene. The CDR3 consists of 16 residues. Trimming took 3 bases from V and 3 from J; bases not matched to a gene: 11. In nucleotides, the CDR3 is TGTGCCAGCTCACCTCAATGGGGGGAGGGGAACTACGAGCAGTACTTC. Protein: CASSPQWGEGNYEQYF.

The chain carries TRBV29-1 and TRBJ1-1; D is possibly TRBD1 (5 bases). Looked up from germline, CDR1 is SQVTM and CDR2 is ANQGSEA. V lost 4 bases to trimming and J lost 5 bases, with 8 bases between them. This CDR3 is 11 amino acids long. The CDR3 loop reads CSVVGGTEAFF. In nucleotides, the CDR3 is TGCAGCGTTGTGGGGGGGACTGAAGCTTTCTTT. The variable domain in full, completed from reference TRBV29-1 and TRBJ1-1, reads SAVISQKPSRDICQRGTSLTIQCQVDSQVTMMFWYRQQPGQSLTLIATANQGSEATYESGFVIDKFPISRPNLTFSTLTVSNMSPEDSSIYLCSVVGGTEAFFGQGTRLTVV.

Comment on this clone: Distinct nucleotide sequences in the sample also encode this CDR3. V gene TRBV5-1 combines with J gene TRBJ2-7; D gene unclear. The CDR3 runs 12 residues. The V gene lost 0 bases and the J gene lost 4 bases, with 5 bases spanning the gap. CDR1 is SGHRS and CDR2 is YFSETQ in the germline V gene. The CDR3 protein is CASSLVGYEQYF. In DNA, the CDR3 is TGCGCCAGCAGCTTGGTGGGATACGAGCAGTACTTC.

The genes are TRBV28 and TRBJ2-2; 9 nucleotides agree with TRBD2. Looked up from germline, CDR1 is MDHEN and CDR2 is SYDVKM. The V gene end was trimmed by 8 bases and the J gene end by 5 bases; junction bases not matched to a gene: 6. The CDR3 contains 14 residues. The CDR3 loop reads CASRSGRITGELFF. CDR3 bases: TGTGCCAGCCGTAGCGGGAGAATAACCGGGGAGCTGTTTTTT.

The chain uses TRBV5-1 and TRBJ2-1; 7 nucleotides agree with TRBD2. The CDR3 is 16 amino acids. CDR1 and CDR2 from the germline V gene are SGHRS and YFSETQ. The ends lost 0 bases at V and 6 bases at J; junction bases unmatched: 9. In DNA form, the CDR3 reads TGCGCCAGCAGCTTGGCCGCGGGCGGGAGAGCCAATGAGCAGTTCTTC. It codes for CASSLAAGGRANEQFF.

As to this clone: This sample includes further DNA sequences coding for the same CDR3. V usage is TRBV10-1 and J usage is TRBJ2-2, with 7 bases aligning to TRBD2. The trim removed 8 bases at V and 2 bases at J, leaving 2 bases unmatched. Germline V lookup: CDR1 WNHNN, CDR2 SYGVQD (reference sequence). CDR3 length: 13 amino acids. The CDR3 DNA sequence: TGCGCCAGCTCTAGCGGAAACACCGGGGAGCTGTTTTTT. It specifies CASSSGNTGELFF.

The rearrangement links TRBV2 to TRBJ2-5, with 7 bases matching TRBD2. The end of the DNA fits TRBJ2-7 better, so the J call may be wrong. Germline-derived CDR1 and CDR2 are SNHLY and FYNNEI. CDR3 length equals 13 residues. The CDR3 DNA follows: TGTGCCAGCAAAGCAAGCGGGACCGGCGAGCAGTACTTC. The encoded protein is CASKASGTGEQYF.

The chain combines TRBV4-2 with TRBJ2-7; D might be TRBD2 (7 bases). Germline V CDR1 and CDR2: LGHNA, YNFKEQ. V shed 1 base and J shed 7 bases, with 23 bases lying between them. The CDR3 is made up of 17 amino acids. CDR3 DNA sequence: TGTGCCAGCAGCCAAGGGGCCGGGGGCACTAGCGTTCAGGAGCAGTACTTC. It yields the protein CASSQGAGGTSVQEQYF.

The rearrangement joins TRBV5-4 to TRBJ2-3, with a tentative D call TRBD1 (6 bases). The CDR3 loop spans 13 amino acids. The V end was cut by 4 bases, the J end by 3 bases, with 9 bases between. CDR1 and CDR2 (germline): SGHNT, YYREEE (reference sequence). CDR3 nucleotide sequence: TGTGCCAGCAGCGGGGGCTGGACAGATACGCAGTATTTT. It codes for CASSGGWTDTQYF.

CDR3 in DNA: TGTGCCAGCAGTTACTCATTAGGGGCTGGCCAGCCCCAGCATTTT. It yields the protein CASSYSLGAGQPQHF. V and J are TRBV6-5 and TRBJ1-5; D might be TRBD1 (5 bases). CDR1 and CDR2 (germline): MNHEY, SVGAGI. Trimming removed 0 bases at V and 7 bases at J, with 13 bases between. The length of the CDR3 is 15 residues.

V and J are TRBV7-2 and TRBJ2-7; TRBD2 aligns across 9 bases. Looked up from germline, CDR1 is SGHTA and CDR2 is FQGNSA. The CDR3 is 15 residues long. V shed 2 bases, J shed 4 bases, and the junction held 6 bases outside the gene matches. CDR3 in amino acids: CASSLSSGTGYEQYF. The CDR3 bases are TGTGCCAGCAGCTTATCTAGCGGGACTGGTTACGAGCAGTACTTC.

The CDR3 DNA is TGCAGTGCTAGAGATGGAGATGGGCAGTTCTTC. Translating gives CSARDGDGQFF. The V and J genes are TRBV20-1 and TRBJ2-1; D is uncertain. Germline CDR1 is DFQATT and CDR2 is SNEGSKA (reference sequence). The CDR3 sequence is 11 residues long. V was clipped by 0 bases and J by 12 bases, with 9 bases between them.

The chain is built from TRBV18 and TRBJ2-1; TRBD2 is a possible D gene (6 bases). Germline CDR1 and CDR2: KGHSH and LQKENI. The CDR3 loop spans 17 amino acids. V dropped 3 bases and J dropped 0 bases, with 15 bases sitting between them. The CDR3 nucleotides are TGTGCCAGCTCACCCGGGGGTCCACTAAACTCCTACAATGAGCAGTTCTTC. Translation: CASSPGGPLNSYNEQFF.

In its sample, this clone was seen once. This chain uses TRBV7-8 with TRBJ1-3; 7 bases line up with TRBD1. This CDR3 contains 17 residues. CDR1 and CDR2 (germline): SGHVS, FQNEAQ. The V segment lost 1 base and the J segment 4 bases; nucleotides outside the gene matches: 10. The CDR3 is CASSLGYRGTKGNTIYF. The CDR3 coding sequence is TGTGCCAGCAGCTTAGGTTACAGGGGAACGAAAGGAAACACCATATATTTT.